This T cell receptor (beta chain) derives from a study of PD-L1 blockade in urothelial cancer. Study-wide background: The patients' atezolizumab therapy, 1,200 mg intravenously every 3 weeks, started around 2014. Blood-derived samples held a median 141,255 T cells.

Time point given: peripheral blood 6 weeks after treatment start. Patient disease was locally advanced or metastatic urothelial carcinoma. CDR3 length: 17 amino acids. V dropped 5 bases and J dropped 5; count of bases not matched to a gene: 17. Germline CDR1 reads ENHRY; CDR2 reads SYGVKD. What went into each PCR as a spike was synthetic TCR analog templates. Profiled with immunoSEQ multiplex PCR; TCRdb holds only in-frame clones, not every one. The table includes 40,000 to 45,000 clones, 70% to 90% detected once. This clone has only a few counts. The TCR sequence derives from a man aged 65-85 years with urothelial cancer. The specimen was PBMCs, collected around atezolizumab (anti-PD-L1) treatment. This rearrangement joins TRBV10-3 to TRBJ1-2; TRBD1 matches 7 bases. The CDR3 spells CAISSGSGGWGGYGYTF. CDR3 in DNA: TGTGCCATCAGTTCCGGCTCAGGGGGTTGGGGTGGTTATGGCTACACCTTC.